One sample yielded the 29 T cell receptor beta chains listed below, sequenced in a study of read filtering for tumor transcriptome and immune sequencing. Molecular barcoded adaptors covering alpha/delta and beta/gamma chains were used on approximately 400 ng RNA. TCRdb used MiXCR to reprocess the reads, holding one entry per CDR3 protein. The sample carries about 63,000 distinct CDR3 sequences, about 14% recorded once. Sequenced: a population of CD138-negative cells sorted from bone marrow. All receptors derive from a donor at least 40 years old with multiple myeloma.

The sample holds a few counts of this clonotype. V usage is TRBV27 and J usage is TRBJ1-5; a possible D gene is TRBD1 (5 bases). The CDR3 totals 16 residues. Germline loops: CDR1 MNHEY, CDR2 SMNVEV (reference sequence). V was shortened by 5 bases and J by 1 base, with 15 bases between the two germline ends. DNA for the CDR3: TGTGCCAGCAGTCCCCGCGGCCCAGGGAGCAATCAGCCCCAGCATTTT. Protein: CASSPRGPGSNQPQHF.

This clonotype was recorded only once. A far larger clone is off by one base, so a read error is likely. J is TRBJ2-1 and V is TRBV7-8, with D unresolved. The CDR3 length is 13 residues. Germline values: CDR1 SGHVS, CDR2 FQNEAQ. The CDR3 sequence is CASSLGQYNEQSF. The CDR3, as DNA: TGTGCCAGCAGCTTAGGCCAGTACAATGAGCAGTCCTTC.

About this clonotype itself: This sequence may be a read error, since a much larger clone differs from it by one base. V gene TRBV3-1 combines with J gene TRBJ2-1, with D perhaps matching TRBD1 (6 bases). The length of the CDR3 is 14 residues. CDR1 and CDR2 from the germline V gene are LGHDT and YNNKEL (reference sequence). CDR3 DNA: TGTGCCAGCGGCCAAGGACAGAATTACAATGAGCAGTTCTTC. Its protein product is CASGQGQNYNEQFF.

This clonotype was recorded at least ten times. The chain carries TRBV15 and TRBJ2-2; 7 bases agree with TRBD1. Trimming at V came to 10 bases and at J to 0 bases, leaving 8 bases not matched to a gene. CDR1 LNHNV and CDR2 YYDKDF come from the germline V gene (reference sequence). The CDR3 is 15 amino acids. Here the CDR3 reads CASESGTANTGELFF. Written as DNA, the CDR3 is TGTGCCAGCGAATCCGGGACAGCGAACACCGGGGAGCTGTTTTTT.

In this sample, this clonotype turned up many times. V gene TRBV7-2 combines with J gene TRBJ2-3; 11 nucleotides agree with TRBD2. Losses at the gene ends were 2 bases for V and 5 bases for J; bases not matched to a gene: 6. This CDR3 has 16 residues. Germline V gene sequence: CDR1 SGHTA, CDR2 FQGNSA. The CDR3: CASSLQLAGGGDTQYF. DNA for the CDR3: TGTGCCAGCAGCTTACAGCTAGCGGGAGGAGGAGATACGCAGTATTTT.

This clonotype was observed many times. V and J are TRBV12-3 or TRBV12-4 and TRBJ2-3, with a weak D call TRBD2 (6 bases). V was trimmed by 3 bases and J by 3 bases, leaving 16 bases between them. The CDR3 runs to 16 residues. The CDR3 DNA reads TGTGCCAGCAGTTTTTCCGGGAAGGGGAGGACAGATACGCAGTATTTT. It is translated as CASSFSGKGRTDTQYF.

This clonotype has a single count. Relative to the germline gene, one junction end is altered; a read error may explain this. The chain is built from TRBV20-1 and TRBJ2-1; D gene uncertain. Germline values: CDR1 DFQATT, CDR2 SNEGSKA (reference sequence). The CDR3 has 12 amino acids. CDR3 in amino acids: CSARPATNEQLF. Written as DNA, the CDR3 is TGCAGTGCTCGTCCCGCGACCAATGAGCAGTTGTTC.

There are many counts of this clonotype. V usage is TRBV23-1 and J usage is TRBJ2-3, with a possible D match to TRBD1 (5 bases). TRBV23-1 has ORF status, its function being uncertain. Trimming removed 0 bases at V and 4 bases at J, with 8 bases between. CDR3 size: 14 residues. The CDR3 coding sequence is TGCGCCAGCAGTCAATCAACAGGATCAGATACGCAGTATTTT. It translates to CASSQSTGSDTQYF.

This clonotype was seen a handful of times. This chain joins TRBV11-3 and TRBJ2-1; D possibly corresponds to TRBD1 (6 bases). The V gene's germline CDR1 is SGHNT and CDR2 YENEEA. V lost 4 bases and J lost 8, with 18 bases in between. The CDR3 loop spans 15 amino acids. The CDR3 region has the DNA TGTGCCAGCAGCTCTCCACGGACAGTCGGCCATGAGCAGTTCTTC. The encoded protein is CASSSPRTVGHEQFF.

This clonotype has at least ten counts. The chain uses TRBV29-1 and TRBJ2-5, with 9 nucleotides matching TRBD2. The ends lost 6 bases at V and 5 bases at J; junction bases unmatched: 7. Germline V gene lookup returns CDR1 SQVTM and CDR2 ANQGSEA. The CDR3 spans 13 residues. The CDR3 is CSVLAGLGETQYF. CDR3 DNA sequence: TGCAGCGTGCTAGCGGGACTTGGGGAGACCCAGTACTTC.

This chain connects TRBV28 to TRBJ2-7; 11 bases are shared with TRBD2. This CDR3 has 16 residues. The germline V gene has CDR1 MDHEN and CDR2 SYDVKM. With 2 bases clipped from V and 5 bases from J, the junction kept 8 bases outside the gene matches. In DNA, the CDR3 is TGTGCCAGCAGTTTACGTACTAGCGGGAGTGTCGACGAGCAGTACTTC. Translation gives CASSLRTSGSVDEQYF.

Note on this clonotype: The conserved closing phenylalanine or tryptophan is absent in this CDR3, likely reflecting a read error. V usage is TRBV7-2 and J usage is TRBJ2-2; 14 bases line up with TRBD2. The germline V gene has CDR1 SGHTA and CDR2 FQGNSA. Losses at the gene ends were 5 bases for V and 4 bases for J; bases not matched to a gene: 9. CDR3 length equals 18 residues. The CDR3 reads CASSQGLAGGRSTGELFS. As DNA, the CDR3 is TGTGCCAGCAGCCAAGGACTAGCGGGAGGAAGGAGCACCGGGGAGCTGTTTTCT.

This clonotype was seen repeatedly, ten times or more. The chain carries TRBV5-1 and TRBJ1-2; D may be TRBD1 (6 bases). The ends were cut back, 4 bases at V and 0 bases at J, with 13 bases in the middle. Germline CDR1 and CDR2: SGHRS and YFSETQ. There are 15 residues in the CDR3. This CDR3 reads CASSATGDPNYGYTF. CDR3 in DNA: TGCGCCAGCAGCGCGACAGGAGATCCTAACTATGGCTACACCTTC.

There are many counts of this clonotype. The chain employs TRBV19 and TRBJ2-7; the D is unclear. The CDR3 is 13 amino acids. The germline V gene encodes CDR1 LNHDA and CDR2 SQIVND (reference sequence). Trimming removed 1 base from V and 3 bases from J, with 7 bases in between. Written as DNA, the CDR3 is TGTGCCAGTAGTATAGGGGCGGACTACGAGCAGTACTTC. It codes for CASSIGADYEQYF. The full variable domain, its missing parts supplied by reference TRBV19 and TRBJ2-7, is DGGITQSPKYLFRKEGQNVTLSCEQNLNHDAMYWYRQDPGQGLRLIYYSQIVNDFQKGDIAEGYSVSREKKESFPLTVTSAQKNPTAFYLCASSIGADYEQYFGPGTRLTVT.

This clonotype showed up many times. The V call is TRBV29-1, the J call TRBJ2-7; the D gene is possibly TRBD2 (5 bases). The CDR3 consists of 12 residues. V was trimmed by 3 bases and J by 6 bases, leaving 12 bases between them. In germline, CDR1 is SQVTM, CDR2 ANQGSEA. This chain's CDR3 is CSVDRASGEQYF. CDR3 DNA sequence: TGCAGCGTTGATCGTGCGAGCGGCGAGCAGTACTTC.

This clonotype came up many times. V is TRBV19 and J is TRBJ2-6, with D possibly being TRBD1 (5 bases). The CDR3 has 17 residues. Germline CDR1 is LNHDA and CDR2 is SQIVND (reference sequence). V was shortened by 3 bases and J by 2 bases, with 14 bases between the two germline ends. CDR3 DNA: TGTGCCAGTAGTATCTGGGGCGCCGGAACTGGGGCCAACGTCCTGACTTTC. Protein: CASSIWGAGTGANVLTF.

CDR3 DNA: TGTGCCAGTAGTGATAGCGGAGGACTCACAGATACGCAGTATTTT. This sequence encodes CASSDSGGLTDTQYF. The chain combines TRBV19 with TRBJ2-3, with D perhaps matching TRBD2 (6 bases). Germline lookup yields CDR1 LNHDA and CDR2 SQIVND (reference sequence). The V and J ends lost 5 bases and 2 bases respectively, with 14 bases between them. The CDR3 covers 15 residues.

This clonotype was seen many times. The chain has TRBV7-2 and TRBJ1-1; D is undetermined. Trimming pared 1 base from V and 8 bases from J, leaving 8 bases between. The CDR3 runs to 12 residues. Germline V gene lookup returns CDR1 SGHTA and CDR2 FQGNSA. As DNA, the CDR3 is TGTGCCAGCAGCTTAGGGGCGGCAGAAGCTTTCTTT. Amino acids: CASSLGAAEAFF.

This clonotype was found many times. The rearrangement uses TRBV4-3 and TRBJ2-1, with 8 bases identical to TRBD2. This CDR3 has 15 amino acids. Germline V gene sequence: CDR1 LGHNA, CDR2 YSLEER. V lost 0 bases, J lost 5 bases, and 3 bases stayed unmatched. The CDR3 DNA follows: TGCGCCAGCAGCCAAGATCCAGCGGGGGACAATGAGCAGTTCTTC. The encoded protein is CASSQDPAGDNEQFF.

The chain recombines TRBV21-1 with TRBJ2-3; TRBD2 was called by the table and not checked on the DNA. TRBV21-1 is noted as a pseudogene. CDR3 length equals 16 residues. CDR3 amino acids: CASSKRPSALTDTQYF. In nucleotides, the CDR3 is TGTGCCAGCAGCAAAAGACCCTCCGCACTCACAGATACGCAGTATTTT.

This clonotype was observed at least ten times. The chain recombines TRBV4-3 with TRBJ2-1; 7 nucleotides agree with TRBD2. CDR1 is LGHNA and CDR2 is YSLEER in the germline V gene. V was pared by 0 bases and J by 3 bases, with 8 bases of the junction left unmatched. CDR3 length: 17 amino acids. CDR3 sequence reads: CASSQDQGGSSYNEQFF. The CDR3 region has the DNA TGCGCCAGCAGCCAAGATCAAGGCGGGAGCAGCTACAATGAGCAGTTCTTC.

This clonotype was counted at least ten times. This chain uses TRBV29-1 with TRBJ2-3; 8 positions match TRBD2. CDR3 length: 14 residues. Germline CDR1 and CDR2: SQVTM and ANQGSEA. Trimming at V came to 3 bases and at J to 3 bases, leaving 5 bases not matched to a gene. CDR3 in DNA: TGCAGCGTTGATTCCGGGACTAGGACAGATACGCAGTATTTT. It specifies CSVDSGTRTDTQYF.

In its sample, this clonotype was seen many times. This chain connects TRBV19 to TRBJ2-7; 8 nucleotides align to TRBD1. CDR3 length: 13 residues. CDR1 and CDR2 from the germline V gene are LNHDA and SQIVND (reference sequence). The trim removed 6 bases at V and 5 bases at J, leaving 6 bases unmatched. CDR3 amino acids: CASRPQQGDEQYF. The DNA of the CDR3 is TGTGCCAGTAGGCCTCAACAGGGGGACGAGCAGTACTTC.

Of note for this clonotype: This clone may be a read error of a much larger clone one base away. The CDR3 loop is CSVGTPPSGELFF. As DNA, the CDR3 is TGCAGCGTAGGGACGCCCCCCTCCGGGGAGCTGTTTTTT. The chain recombines TRBV29-1 with TRBJ2-2, with D perhaps assigned TRBD1 or TRBD2 (5 bases each). Looked up from germline, CDR1 is SQVTM and CDR2 is ANQGSEA. The CDR3 runs to 13 residues. The V end lost 6 bases, the J end lost 6 bases, and 14 bases lay between the germline ends.

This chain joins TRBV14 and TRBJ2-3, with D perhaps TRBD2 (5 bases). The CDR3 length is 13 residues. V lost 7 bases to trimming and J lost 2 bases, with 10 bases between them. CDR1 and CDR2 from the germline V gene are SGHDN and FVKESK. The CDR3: CASTNGDTDTQYF. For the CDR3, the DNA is TGTGCCAGCACAAACGGGGACACAGATACGCAGTATTTT.

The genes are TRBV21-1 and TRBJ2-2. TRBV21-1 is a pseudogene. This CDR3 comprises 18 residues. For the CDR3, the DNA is TGTGCCATCACCTTATCGGGGATTCTCATCCACGACACCGGGGAGCTGTTTTTT. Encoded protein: CAITLSGILIHDTGELFF.

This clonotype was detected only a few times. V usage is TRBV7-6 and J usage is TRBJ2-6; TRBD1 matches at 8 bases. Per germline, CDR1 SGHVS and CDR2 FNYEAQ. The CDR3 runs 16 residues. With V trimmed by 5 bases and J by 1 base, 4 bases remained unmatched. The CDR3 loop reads CASSPRTGSGANVLTF. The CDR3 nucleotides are TGTGCCAGCAGCCCCAGGACAGGGTCTGGGGCCAACGTCCTGACTTTC. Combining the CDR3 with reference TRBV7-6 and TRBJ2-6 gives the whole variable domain GAGVSQSPRYKVTKRGQDVALRCDPISGHVSLYWYRQALGQGPEFLTYFNYEAQQDKSGLPNDRFSAERPEGSISTLTIQRTEQRDSAMYRCASSPRTGSGANVLTFGAGSRLTVL.

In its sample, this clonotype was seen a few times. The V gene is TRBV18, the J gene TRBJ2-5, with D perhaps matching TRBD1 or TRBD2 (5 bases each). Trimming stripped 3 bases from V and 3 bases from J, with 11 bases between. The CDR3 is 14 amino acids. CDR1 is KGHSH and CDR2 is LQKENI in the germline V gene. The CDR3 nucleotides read TGTGCCAGCTCACCTCCGGGGCCGGAAGAGACCCAGTACTTC. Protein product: CASSPPGPEETQYF.

The CDR3 here is CASKSQGFYYGYTF. The CDR3 nucleotides are TGTGCCAGCAAGTCCCAAGGGTTTTACTATGGCTACACCTTC. The chain joins TRBV7-2 to TRBJ1-2; D call uncertain. This CDR3 has 14 amino acids. The germline V gene has CDR1 SGHTA and CDR2 FQGNSA. The V gene lost 7 bases and the J gene lost 3 bases, with 15 bases spanning the gap.